This T cell receptor (beta chain) was captured by sequencing in a study of T cells in Graves' hyperthyroidism and ophthalmopathy. Study-level findings and limits: In simple terms, a model built on 13 V-J features told ophthalmopathy apart from stable hyperthyroidism. The model made its ophthalmopathy prediction, and onset followed a median about 6 months later.

From RNA transcripts, TCR beta CDR3 regions were amplified. Primed by the HTBI set, a first-round RT-PCR was run on the TCR CDR3. Each CDR3 protein gets one entry after TCRdb re-called the multiplex PCR reads with MiXCR. There are about 400,000 distinct CDR3 sequences in the sample; 14% to 15% occur only once, and approximately 29% lies in the top ten. Comments on this clonotype: Its target is not known.

The definition of stable Graves' hyperthyroidism was no ophthalmopathy progression within 18 months. Out of 10 ml of fresh peripheral blood came the PBMCs. Sequenced input: blood. This sequence originates from a woman aged 25 to 45 with Graves' hyperthyroidism.

The CDR3 sequence: CASSPGPNTYEQYF. CDR3 nucleotides: TGTGCCAGCAGCCCGGGACCTAATACCTACGAGCAGTACTTC. The V gene is TRBV7-3, the J gene TRBJ2-7; TRBD1 or TRBD2 may be the D gene (5 bases each). The germline V gene has CDR1 SGHTA and CDR2 FQGTGA. This CDR3 has 14 residues. The V end was cut by 5 bases, the J end by 2 bases, with 13 bases between. The entire variable domain, with the rest obtained from reference TRBV7-3 and TRBJ2-7, is as follows: GAGVSQTPSNKVTEKGKYVELRCDPISGHTALYWYRQSLGQGPEFLIYFQGTGAADDSGLPNDRFFAVRPEGSVSTLKIQRTERGDSAVYLCASSPGPNTYEQYFGPGTRLTVT.